This TCR beta chain was obtained from a study of cytomegalovirus exposure and HLA in healthy donors. General study findings and limits: Later analysis demonstrated an association between a missense DCLRE1C variant and TCR beta V- and J-gene trimming. A later analysis found common viral pathogens apparently linked to several of the most significant clusters. Presence/absence analyses assumed roughly uniform sequencing depth across donors, which may not hold. Investigators reported fewer than 200 TCR beta chains as tied to cytomegalovirus.

This clone was detected only a few times. The antigen is undetermined. The CDR3 totals 15 residues. The junction had 7 bases not matched to a gene; V was cut back by 5 bases and J by 1 base. Germline CDR1 reads SQVTM; CDR2 reads ANQGSEA. A multiplex PCR was run with 60 Vbeta primers and 13 Jbeta primers. The repertoire was sequenced with immunoSEQ multiplex PCR; TCRdb's copy has only in-frame clones and lacks some. The data contain roughly 97,000 clones, around 10% of them singletons. The V call is TRBV29-1, the J call TRBJ2-2, with 7 bases lining up with TRBD1. The TCR was taken from a man aged 45-65 years in good health and CMV-seropositive. The sequencing sample was made of PBMCs. CDR3 coding DNA: TGCAGCGTTCGTATAGGGGGCTTGAACACCGGGGAGCTGTTTTTT. Residues: CSVRIGGLNTGELFF.